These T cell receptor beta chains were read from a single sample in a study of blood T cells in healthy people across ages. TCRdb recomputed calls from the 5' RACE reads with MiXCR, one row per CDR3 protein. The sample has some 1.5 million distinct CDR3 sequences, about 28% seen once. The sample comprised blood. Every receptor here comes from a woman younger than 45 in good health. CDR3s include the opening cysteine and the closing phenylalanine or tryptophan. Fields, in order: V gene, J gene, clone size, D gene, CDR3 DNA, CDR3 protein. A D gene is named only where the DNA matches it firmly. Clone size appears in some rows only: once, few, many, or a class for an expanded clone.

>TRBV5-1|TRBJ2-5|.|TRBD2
TGCGCCAGCAGGGTTGCAGCGGGGGTAGAGACCCAGTACTTC
CASRVAAGVETQYF
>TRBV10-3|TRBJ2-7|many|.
TGTGCCATCAGTCGGTCGCCTAGCTCCTACGAGCAGTACTTC
CAISRSPSSYEQYF
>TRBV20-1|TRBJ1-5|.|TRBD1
TGCAGTGCCGGACAGGGTGGGAGTCAGCCCCAGCATTTT
CSAGQGGSQPQHF
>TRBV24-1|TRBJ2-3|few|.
TGTGCCACCAGTGCCTCTGGGGGGACAGATACGCAGTATTTT
CATSASGGTDTQYF
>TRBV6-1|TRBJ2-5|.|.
TGTGCCAGGGACCCGGGACGGCTTCAAGAGACCCAGTACTTC
CARDPGRLQETQYF
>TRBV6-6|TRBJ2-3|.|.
TGTGCCAGCAGTCAACCCTTTATCACAGATACGCAGTATTTT
CASSQPFITDTQYF
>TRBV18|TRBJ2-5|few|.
TGTGCCAGCTCACCCAACGGGGTTCGCGAGACCCAGTACTTC
CASSPNGVRETQYF
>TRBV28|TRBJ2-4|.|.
TGTGCCAGCAGTTCAACGCAAAGAGCCAAAAACATTCAGTACTTC
CASSSTQRAKNIQYF
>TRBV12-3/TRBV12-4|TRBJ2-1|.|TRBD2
TGTGCCAGCAGCACCTTACTAGCGGGGGGTTCCAATGGGCAGTTCTTC
CASSTLLAGGSNGQFF
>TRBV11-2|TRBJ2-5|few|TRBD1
TGTGCCAGCAGACCAACCCGACAGGGGAGGGAGACCCAGTACTTC
CASRPTRQGRETQYF
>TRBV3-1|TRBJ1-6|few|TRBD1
TGTGCCAGCAGCGACACCGGGACAGGCAAGAATTCACCCCTCCACTTT
CASSDTGTGKNSPLHF
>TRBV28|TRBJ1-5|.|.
TGTGCCAGCAGCCTACAAAGAGGGGATCAGCCCCAGCATTTT
CASSLQRGDQPQHF
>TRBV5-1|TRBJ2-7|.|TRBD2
TGCGCCAGCAGCTTGGCCGGGACTAGGTCTGACGAGCAGTACTTC
CASSLAGTRSDEQYF
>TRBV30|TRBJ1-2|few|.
TGTGCCTGGAGGGGAACTGGCTACACCTTC
CAWRGTGYTF
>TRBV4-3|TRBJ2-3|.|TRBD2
TGCGCCAGCAGCCAAGATCAATCACGGGCTAGCGGGAGGACAGATACGCAGTATTTT
CASSQDQSRASGRTDTQYF
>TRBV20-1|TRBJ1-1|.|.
TGCAGTGCGGTCAAGGAAGTAGCTTTCTTT
CSAVKEVAFF